A selection of T cell receptor beta chains follows, all from one sample in a study of blood T cell repertoires in COVID-19. Sequencing used immunoSEQ multiplex PCR; TCRdb keeps in-frame clones, though not all of them. The data hold about 360,000 clones, with around nine tenths observed a single time. The specimen was peripheral blood. The receptor source for this set is an older woman with COVID-19, enrolled during active disease. CDR3s include the opening cysteine and the closing phenylalanine or tryptophan. The D gene is left open where the match is weak. Rows give clone size only sometimes, using once, few, many, or a class for an expanded clone.

TRBV11-2,TRBJ1-5,.,.,15,TGTGCCAGCAGCCTCGGAAGGGGTGGCAATCAGCCCCAGCATTTT,CASSLGRGGNQPQHF
TRBV13,TRBJ2-5,.,once,16,TGTGCCAGCAGCTTAGGATACCGGGGGGCCCAAGAGACCCAGTACTTC,CASSLGYRGAQETQYF
TRBV5-1,TRBJ2-3,.,.,13,TGCGCCAGCAGCCTGGGCCAGGGGGATACGCAGTATTTT,CASSLGQGDTQYF
TRBV12-5,TRBJ1-4,TRBD1,.,17,TGTGCCCCGGAGAGGGACAGGGAGTTTTTGGTACGTGAAAAACTGTTTTTT,CAPERDREFLVREKLFF
TRBV24-1,TRBJ1-6,.,.,14,TGTGCCACCAGGAATACAGGGATAAATTCACCCCTCCACTTT,CATRNTGINSPLHF
TRBV9,TRBJ1-2,TRBD1,.,13,TGTGCCAGCAGCTGGGACAGTTTTGGAGGCTACACCTTC,CASSWDSFGGYTF
TRBV10-3,TRBJ1-2,TRBD1,.,14,TGTGCCACCCTGTCGCCGGGACAGTCCTATGGCTACACCTTC,CATLSPGQSYGYTF
TRBV6-6,TRBJ2-7,TRBD1,.,12,TGTGCCAGCAGTCCCACAGGGGACCAGCAGTACTTC,CASSPTGDQQYF
TRBV24-1,TRBJ2-1,TRBD1,.,16,TGTGCCACCAGTGACACGACAGGGAGCTCCTACAATGAGCAGTTCTTC,CATSDTTGSSYNEQFF
TRBV6-1,TRBJ1-5,.,.,16,TGTGCCAGCAGTGCGGTGGGCATGTTAAGCAATCAGCCCCAGCATTTT,CASSAVGMLSNQPQHF
TRBV5-1,TRBJ1-3,.,.,14,TGCGCCAGCAGCCTCCAGTCTCCCGGAAACACCATATATTTT,CASSLQSPGNTIYF
TRBV6-2/TRBV6-3,TRBJ1-1,.,few,18,TGTGCCAGCAGTTACTCGAGGGACTCCGGGACCCTTTACACTGAAGCTTTCTTT,CASSYSRDSGTLYTEAFF
TRBV11-3,TRBJ2-7,.,.,13,TGTGCCAGCAGCTTAGAGGAGGGCGCCGAGCAGTACTTC,CASSLEEGAEQYF